This T cell receptor beta chain was recorded in a study of cytomegalovirus exposure and HLA in healthy donors. This CDR3 has 13 residues. Trimming shortened V by 6 bases and J by 4 bases, and 12 bases separated the two germline ends. Germline assignment: CDR1 SEHNR and CDR2 FQNEAQ (reference sequence). With 60 Vbeta and 13 Jbeta primers, the PCR was carried out. Some clones are missing from TCRdb's copy, which holds only in-frame ones; the method was immunoSEQ multiplex PCR. This sample has roughly 80,000 clones; about 68% occur once, and the top ten carry less than 8%. Worth noting for this clone: Its specificity is unknown.

Broader study findings: The study carried out a later analysis of TCR beta sequences. It associated some 18,000 of them with specific HLA alleles at a false discovery rate of 0.05. Reports indicated that the classifier achieved high specificity and sensitivity in diagnosing cytomegalovirus status.

The gene calls are TRBV7-9 and TRBJ2-5, with D possibly matching TRBD1 (6 bases). Sample: PBMCs. The receptor's source is a woman between 45 and 60 years old in good health and CMV-seropositive. The CDR3 DNA is TGTGCCAGCAGATCGGGACAAAGAGAGACCCAGTACTTC. It encodes CASRSGQRETQYF.